This is a list of T cell receptor beta chains from one sample in a study of neurological immune-mediated disorders. TCRdb re-called the 5' RACE reads with MiXCR, one entry per CDR3 protein. The repertoire holds tens of thousands of distinct CDR3 sequences, with more than 4% as singletons. Sequencing input: PBMCs. The receptors were gathered from a man in his forties or fifties with multiple sclerosis. Each CDR3 is given with its conserved first and last residue. The D gene is left open where the match is weak. The size of a clone is reported for some rows only, either as once, few or many, or as a class for expanded clones.

J,size,D,V,DNA,CDR3
TRBJ2-1,many,.,TRBV25-1,TGTGCCAGCAGTGAAACCTGGGACAATGAGCAGTTCTTC,CASSETWDNEQFF
TRBJ1-2,many,.,TRBV28,TGTGCCAGCAGTTTATTGAGGAAAGGCTACACCTTC,CASSLLRKGYTF
TRBJ2-2,many,.,TRBV3-1,TGTGCCAGCAGCCGGCGAGGGTCCGGGGAGCTGTTTTTT,CASSRRGSGELFF
TRBJ1-1,many,.,TRBV20-1,TGCAGTGGGGGGAACACTGAAGCTTTCTTT,CSGGNTEAFF
TRBJ1-3,.,TRBD1,TRBV5-1,TGCGCCAGCAGCCCCGCGACAGGGGCGTCTGGAAACACCATATATTTT,CASSPATGASGNTIYF
TRBJ1-5,many,.,TRBV5-1,TGCGCCAGCAGATACAGAGACGATCAGCCCCAGCATTTT,CASRYRDDQPQHF
TRBJ2-3,few,.,TRBV7-3,TGTGCCAGCAGCGGAGGAGGGGGAGGTACGCAGTATTTT,CASSGGGGGTQYF
TRBJ2-1,few,.,TRBV5-1,TGCGCCAGCAGCACAGCTGACAGGTCCTACAATGAGCAGTTCTTC,CASSTADRSYNEQFF
TRBJ1-6,few,.,TRBV27,TGTGCCAGCAGTTGGAAGGTCCCCTATAATTCACCCCTCCACTTT,CASSWKVPYNSPLHF
TRBJ1-1,many,.,TRBV20-1,TGCAGTGCCAAATCGGGACTCCTGAACACTGAAGCTTTCTTT,CSAKSGLLNTEAFF
TRBJ2-7,many,TRBD1,TRBV29-1,TGCAGCGTTGAGGGACAGGGGAACTACGAGCAGTACTTC,CSVEGQGNYEQYF
TRBJ2-2,many,TRBD2,TRBV6-5,TGTGCCAGCAGTCGGAGTAGCGGGGGGGACACCGGGGAGCTGTTTTTT,CASSRSSGGDTGELFF
TRBJ2-7,many,TRBD2,TRBV10-2,TGCGCCAGTACCCCTTCCGGGACTAACTCCTACGAGCAGTACTTC,CASTPSGTNSYEQYF
TRBJ2-6,.,.,TRBV6-5,TGTGCCAGCAGGGACCCCACGAGTGCCGGGGCCAACGTCCTGACTTTC,CASRDPTSAGANVLTF
TRBJ2-5,.,TRBD2,TRBV20-1,TGCAGTGCTCGGGCTAGCGGGGGGTACCAAGAGACCCAGTACTTC,CSARASGGYQETQYF